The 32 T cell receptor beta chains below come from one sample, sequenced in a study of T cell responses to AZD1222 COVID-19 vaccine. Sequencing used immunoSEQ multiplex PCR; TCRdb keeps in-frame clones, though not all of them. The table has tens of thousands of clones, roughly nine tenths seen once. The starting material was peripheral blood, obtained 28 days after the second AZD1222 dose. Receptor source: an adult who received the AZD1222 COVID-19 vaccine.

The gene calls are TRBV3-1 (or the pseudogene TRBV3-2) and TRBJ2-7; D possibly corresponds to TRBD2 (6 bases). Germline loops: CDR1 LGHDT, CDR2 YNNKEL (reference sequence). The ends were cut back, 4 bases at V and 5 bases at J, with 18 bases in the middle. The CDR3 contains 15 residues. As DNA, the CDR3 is TGTGCCAGCAGCCCACACCTAGGGAGGCCCCACGAGCAGTACTTC. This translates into CASSPHLGRPHEQYF.

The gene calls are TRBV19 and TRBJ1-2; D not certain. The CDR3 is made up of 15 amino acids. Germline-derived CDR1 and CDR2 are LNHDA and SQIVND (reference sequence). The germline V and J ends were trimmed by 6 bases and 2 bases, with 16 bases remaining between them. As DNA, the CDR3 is TGTGCCAGTAGCCCCGATCGCAACTTCAACTATGGCTACACCTTC. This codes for CASSPDRNFNYGYTF.

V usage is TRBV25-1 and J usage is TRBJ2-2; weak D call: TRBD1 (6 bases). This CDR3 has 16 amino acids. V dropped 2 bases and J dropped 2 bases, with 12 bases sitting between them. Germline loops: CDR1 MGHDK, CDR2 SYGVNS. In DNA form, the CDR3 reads TGTGCCAGCAGTGAAGTTTACAGGGAAAACACCGGGGAGCTGTTTTTT. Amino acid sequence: CASSEVYRENTGELFF.

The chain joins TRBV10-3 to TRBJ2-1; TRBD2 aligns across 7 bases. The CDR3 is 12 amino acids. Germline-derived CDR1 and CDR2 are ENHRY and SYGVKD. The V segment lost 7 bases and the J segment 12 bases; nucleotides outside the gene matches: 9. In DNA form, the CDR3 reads TGTGCCATCATGGGCGGGAGTATCGGGCAGTTCTTC. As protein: CAIMGGSIGQFF.

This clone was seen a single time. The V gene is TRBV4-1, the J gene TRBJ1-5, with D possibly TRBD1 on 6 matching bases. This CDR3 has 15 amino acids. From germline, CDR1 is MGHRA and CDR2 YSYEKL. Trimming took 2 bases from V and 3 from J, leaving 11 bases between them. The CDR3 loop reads CASSQQGQINQPQHF. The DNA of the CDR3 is TGCGCCAGCAGCCAACAAGGACAGATCAATCAGCCCCAGCATTTT.

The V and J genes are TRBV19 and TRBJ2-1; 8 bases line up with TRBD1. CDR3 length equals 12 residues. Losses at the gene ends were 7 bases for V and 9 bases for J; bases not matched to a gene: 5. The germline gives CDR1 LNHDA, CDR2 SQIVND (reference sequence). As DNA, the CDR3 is TGTGCCAGTACGACAGGGGTGGCTGAGCAGTTCTTC. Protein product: CASTTGVAEQFF.

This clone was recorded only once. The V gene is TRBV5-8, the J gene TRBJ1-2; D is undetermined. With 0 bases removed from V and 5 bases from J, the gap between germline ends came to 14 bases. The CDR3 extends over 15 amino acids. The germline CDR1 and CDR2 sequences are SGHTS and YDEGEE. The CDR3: CASSLEAESAYGYTF. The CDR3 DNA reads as TGTGCCAGCAGCTTGGAGGCAGAGAGTGCTTATGGCTACACCTTC.

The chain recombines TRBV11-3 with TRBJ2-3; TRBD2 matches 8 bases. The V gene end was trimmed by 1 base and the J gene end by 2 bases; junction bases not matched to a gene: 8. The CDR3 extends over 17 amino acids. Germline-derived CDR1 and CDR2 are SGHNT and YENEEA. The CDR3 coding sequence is TGTGCCAGCAGCTTAGGTCGGGGGGGGCAGACCACAGATACGCAGTATTTT. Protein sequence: CASSLGRGGQTTDTQYF.

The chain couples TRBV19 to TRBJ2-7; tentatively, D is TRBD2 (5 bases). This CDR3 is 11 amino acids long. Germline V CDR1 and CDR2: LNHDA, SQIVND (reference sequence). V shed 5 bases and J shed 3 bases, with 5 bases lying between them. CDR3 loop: CASSRGYEQYF. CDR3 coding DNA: TGTGCCAGTAGTCGGGGCTACGAGCAGTACTTC.

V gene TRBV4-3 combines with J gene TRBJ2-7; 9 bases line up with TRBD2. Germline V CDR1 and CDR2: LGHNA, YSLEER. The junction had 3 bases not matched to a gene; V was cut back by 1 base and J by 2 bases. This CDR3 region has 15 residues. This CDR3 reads CASSQGLAETYEQYF. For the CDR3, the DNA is TGCGCCAGCAGCCAAGGACTAGCGGAAACCTACGAGCAGTACTTC.

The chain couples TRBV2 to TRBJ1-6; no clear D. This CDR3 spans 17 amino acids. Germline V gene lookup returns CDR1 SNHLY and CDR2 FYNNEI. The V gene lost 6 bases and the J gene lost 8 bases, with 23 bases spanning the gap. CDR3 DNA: TGTGCCAGCAGGGACTCTAACTGGGGAGGGCCCGATTCACCCCTCCACTTT. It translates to CASRDSNWGGPDSPLHF.

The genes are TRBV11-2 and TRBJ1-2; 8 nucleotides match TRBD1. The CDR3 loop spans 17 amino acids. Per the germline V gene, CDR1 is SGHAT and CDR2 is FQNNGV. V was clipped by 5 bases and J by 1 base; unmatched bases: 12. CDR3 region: CASSAYPGTGLNYGYTF. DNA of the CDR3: TGTGCCAGCAGCGCCTACCCTGGGACAGGACTTAACTATGGCTACACCTTC.

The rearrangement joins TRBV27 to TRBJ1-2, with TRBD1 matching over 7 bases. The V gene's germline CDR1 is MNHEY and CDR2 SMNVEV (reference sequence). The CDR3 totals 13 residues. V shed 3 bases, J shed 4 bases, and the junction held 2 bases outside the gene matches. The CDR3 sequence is CASSFDRAYGYTF. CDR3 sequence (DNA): TGTGCCAGCAGTTTCGACAGGGCCTATGGCTACACCTTC.

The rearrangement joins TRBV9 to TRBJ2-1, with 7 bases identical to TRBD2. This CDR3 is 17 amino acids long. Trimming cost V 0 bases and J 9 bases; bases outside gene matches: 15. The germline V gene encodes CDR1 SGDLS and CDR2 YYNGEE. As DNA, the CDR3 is TGTGCCAGCAGCGTAGCAGGAGCGGCCCTGGGGAGGGGTGAGCAGTTCTTC. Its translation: CASSVAGAALGRGEQFF.

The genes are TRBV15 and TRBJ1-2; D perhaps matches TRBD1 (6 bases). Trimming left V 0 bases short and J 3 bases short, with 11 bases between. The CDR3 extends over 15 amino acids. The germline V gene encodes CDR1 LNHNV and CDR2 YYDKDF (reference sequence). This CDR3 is CATSRDLGGYYGYTF. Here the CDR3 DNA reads TGTGCCACCAGCAGAGATCTAGGGGGATACTATGGCTACACCTTC.

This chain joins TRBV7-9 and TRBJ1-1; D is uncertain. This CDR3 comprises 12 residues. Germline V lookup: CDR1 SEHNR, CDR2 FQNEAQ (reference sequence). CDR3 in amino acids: CANEGWGTEAFF. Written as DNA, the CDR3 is TGTGCTAACGAGGGATGGGGTACTGAAGCTTTCTTT.

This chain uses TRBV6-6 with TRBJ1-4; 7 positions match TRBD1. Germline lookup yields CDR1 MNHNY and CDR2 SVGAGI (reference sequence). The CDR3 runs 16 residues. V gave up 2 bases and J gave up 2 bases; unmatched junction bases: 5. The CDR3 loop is CASSYPTGQTNEKLFF. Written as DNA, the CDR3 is TGTGCCAGCAGTTACCCGACGGGACAGACTAATGAAAAACTGTTTTTT.

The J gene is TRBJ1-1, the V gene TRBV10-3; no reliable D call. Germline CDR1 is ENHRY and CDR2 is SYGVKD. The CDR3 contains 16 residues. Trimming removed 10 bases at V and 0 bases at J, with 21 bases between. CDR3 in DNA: TGTGCCACCCGGAGGCTGGACTCATTCCTGAACACTGAAGCTTTCTTT. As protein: CATRRLDSFLNTEAFF.

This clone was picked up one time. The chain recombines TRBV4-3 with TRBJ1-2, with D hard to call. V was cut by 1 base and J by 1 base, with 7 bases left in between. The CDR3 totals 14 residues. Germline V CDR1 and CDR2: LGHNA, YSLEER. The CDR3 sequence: CASSQATLNYGYTF. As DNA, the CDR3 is TGCGCCAGCAGCCAAGCAACCCTTAACTATGGCTACACCTTC.

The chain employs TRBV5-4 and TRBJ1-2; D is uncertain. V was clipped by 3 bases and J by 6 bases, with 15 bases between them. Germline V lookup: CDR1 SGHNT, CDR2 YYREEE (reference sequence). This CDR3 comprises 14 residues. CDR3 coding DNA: TGTGCCAGCAGCTCCGTCATTAGGTGGGATGGCTACACCTTC. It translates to CASSSVIRWDGYTF.

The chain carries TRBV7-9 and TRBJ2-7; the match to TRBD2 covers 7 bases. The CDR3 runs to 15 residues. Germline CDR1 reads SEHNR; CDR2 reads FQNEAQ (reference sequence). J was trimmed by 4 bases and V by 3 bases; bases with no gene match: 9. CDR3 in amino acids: CASSLGLASGYEQYF. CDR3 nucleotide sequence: TGTGCCAGCAGCTTGGGCTTGGCTAGCGGATACGAGCAGTACTTC.

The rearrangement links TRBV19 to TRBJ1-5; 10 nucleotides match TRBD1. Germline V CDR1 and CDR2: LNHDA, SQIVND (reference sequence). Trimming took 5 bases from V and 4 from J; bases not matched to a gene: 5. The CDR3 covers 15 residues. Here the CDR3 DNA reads TGTGCCAGTAGTGTACCGGGACAGGGGAATCAGCCCCAGCATTTT. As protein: CASSVPGQGNQPQHF.

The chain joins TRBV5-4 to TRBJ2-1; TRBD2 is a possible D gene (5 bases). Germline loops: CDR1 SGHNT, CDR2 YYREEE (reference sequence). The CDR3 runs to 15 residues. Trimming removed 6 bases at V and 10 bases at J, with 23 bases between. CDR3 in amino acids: CASNRAPERPEEQFF. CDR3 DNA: TGTGCCAGCAACCGGGCCCCCGAGCGGCCGGAAGAGCAGTTCTTC.

The CDR3 spells CATSRSGGATLRDGYTF. In DNA form, the CDR3 reads TGTGCCACCAGCAGGTCGGGGGGGGCGACTCTTCGGGATGGCTACACCTTC. The rearrangement joins TRBV15 to TRBJ1-2; weak D call: TRBD1 (6 bases). This CDR3 spans 17 amino acids. The germline CDR1 and CDR2 sequences are LNHNV and YYDKDF (reference sequence). V was cut by 3 bases and J by 6 bases, with 23 bases left in between.

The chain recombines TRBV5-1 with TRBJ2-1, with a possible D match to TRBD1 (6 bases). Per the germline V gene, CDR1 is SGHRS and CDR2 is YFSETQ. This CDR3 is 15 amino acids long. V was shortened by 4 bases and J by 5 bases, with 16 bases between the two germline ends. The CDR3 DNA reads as TGCGCCAGCAGCACGGACAGAAGACGTGACAATGAGCAGTTCTTC. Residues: CASSTDRRRDNEQFF.

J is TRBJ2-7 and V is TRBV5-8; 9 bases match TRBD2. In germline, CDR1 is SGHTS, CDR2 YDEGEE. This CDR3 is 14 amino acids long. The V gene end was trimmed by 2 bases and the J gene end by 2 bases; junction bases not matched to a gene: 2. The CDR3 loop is CASSFLAGAYEQYF. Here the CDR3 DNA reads TGTGCCAGCAGCTTTTTAGCGGGGGCCTACGAGCAGTACTTC.

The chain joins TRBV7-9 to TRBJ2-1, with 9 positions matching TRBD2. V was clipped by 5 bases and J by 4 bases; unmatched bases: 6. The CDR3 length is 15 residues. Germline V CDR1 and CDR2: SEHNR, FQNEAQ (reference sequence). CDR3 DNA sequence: TGTGCCAGCAGCCCGACTAGCGGAATTTACAATGAGCAGTTCTTC. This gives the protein CASSPTSGIYNEQFF.

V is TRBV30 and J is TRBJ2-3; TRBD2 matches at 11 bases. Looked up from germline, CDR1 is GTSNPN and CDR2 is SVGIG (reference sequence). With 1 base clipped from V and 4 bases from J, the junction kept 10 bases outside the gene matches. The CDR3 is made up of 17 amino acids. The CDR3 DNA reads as TGTGCCTGGAGTGCCCTAGCGGGAGGATTTAGGGCAGATACGCAGTATTTT. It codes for CAWSALAGGFRADTQYF. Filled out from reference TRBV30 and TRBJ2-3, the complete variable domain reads SQTIHQWPATLVQPVGSPLSLECTVEGTSNPNLYWYRQAAGRGLQLLFYSVGIGQISSEVPQNLSASRPQDRQFILSSKKLLLSDSGFYLCAWSALAGGFRADTQYFGPGTRLTVL.

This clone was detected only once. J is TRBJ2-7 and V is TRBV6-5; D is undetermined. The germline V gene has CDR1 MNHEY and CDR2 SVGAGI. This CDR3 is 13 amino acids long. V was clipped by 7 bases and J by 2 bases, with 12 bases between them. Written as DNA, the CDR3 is TGTGCCAGCACGGAACTTAGAGCCTACGAGCAGTACTTC. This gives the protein CASTELRAYEQYF.

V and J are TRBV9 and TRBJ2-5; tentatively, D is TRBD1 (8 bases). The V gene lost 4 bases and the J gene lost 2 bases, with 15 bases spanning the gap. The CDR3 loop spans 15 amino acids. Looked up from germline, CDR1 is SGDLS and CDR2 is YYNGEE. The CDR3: CASSIDRGGQETQYF. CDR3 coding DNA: TGTGCCAGCAGCATCGACAGGGGAGGGCAAGAGACCCAGTACTTC.

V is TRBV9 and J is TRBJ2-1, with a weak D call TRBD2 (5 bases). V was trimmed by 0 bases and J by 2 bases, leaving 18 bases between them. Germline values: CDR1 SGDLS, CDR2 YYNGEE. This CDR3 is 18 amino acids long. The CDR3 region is CASSVAPLAVHTYNEQFF. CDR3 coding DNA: TGTGCCAGCAGCGTAGCTCCGCTAGCAGTTCATACCTACAATGAGCAGTTCTTC.

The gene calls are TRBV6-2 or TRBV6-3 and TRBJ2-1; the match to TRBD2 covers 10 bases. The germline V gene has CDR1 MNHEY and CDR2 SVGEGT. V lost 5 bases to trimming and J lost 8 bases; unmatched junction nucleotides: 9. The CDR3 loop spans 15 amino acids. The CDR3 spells CASSQTASGSDEQFF. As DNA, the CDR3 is TGTGCCAGCAGTCAGACGGCTAGCGGGAGTGATGAGCAGTTCTTC.